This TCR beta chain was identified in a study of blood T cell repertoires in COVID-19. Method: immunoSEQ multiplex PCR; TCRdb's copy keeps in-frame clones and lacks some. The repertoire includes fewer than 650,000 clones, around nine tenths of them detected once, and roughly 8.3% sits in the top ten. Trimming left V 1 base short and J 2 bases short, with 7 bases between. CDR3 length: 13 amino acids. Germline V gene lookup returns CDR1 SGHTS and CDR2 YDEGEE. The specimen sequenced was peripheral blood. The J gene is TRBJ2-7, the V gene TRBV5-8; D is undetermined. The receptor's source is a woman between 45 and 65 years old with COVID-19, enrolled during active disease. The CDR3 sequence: CASSLQAAYEQYF. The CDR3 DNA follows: TGTGCCAGCAGCTTGCAGGCTGCCTACGAGCAGTACTTC.